Presented here are 22 T cell receptor beta chains from one specimen sequenced in a study of T-cell reconstitution after alpha-beta-depleted transplantation in children. A library of TCRbeta sequences, prepared with unique molecular identifiers, was generated. A single record per CDR3 protein comes from TCRdb applying MiXCR to the PCR reads. The table includes some 200,000 distinct CDR3 sequences, approximately 9.8% detected once. This sample comprised PBMCs from the stem cell graft donor, obtained from the stem cell graft. The origin of the receptors is a human donor who donated a stem cell graft to a child with SCID.

This clonotype was observed a handful of times. This chain joins TRBV10-2 and TRBJ2-2; D perhaps matches TRBD1 (5 bases). Trimming removed 7 bases from V and 5 bases from J, with 8 bases in between. This CDR3 comprises 12 residues. Germline CDR1 WSHSY, CDR2 SAAADI. The CDR3 reads CASMTETGELFF. In DNA, the CDR3 is TGCGCCAGCATGACAGAGACCGGGGAGCTGTTTTTT.

This clonotype was detected ten times or more. The gene calls are TRBV29-1 and TRBJ2-7; D may be TRBD1 or TRBD2 (5 bases each). Per germline, CDR1 SQVTM and CDR2 ANQGSEA. The CDR3 is made up of 11 amino acids. V lost 2 bases, J lost 12 bases, and 14 bases lay in between. For the CDR3, the DNA is TGCAGCGTTGAAAATGAGGGACGGATGTACTTC. Amino acids: CSVENEGRMYF.

The sample holds a few counts of this clonotype. A read error may be the cause here, since a much bigger clone is one base away. The V call is TRBV9, the J call TRBJ1-2; D possibly corresponds to TRBD1 (5 bases). The germline CDR1 and CDR2 sequences are SGDLS and YYNGEE. The CDR3 length is 15 residues. The CDR3, as DNA: TGTGCCAGCAGCGTAGACCCGGGGCCCTACTATGGCGACACCTTC. It is translated as CASSVDPGPYYGDTF.

This clonotype was observed many times. The chain couples TRBV6-5 to TRBJ1-2; TRBD1 agrees at 8 bases. Trimming took 0 bases from V and 4 from J; bases not matched to a gene: 10. This CDR3 comprises 17 residues. Germline V gene data show CDR1 as MNHEY and CDR2 as SVGAGI. The CDR3 region is CASSYSMGQGAIYGYTF. CDR3 nucleotides: TGTGCCAGCAGTTACTCGATGGGGCAGGGGGCCATCTATGGCTACACCTTC.

This clonotype was counted ten times or more. The chain links TRBV6-5 to TRBJ1-5, with D maybe TRBD1 (6 bases). V gave up 6 bases and J gave up 2 bases, with 17 bases separating them. Germline V gene lookup returns CDR1 MNHEY and CDR2 SVGAGI. The CDR3 loop spans 16 amino acids. CDR3 sequence reads: CASSTNQGTGNQPQHF. The CDR3 nucleotides are TGTGCCAGCAGCACTAATCAGGGGACGGGCAATCAGCCCCAGCATTTT.

This clonotype was counted ten times or more. The rearrangement joins TRBV6-1 to TRBJ1-1; 12 nucleotides align to TRBD1. Per germline, CDR1 MNHNS and CDR2 SASEGT. The junction had 13 bases not matched to a gene; V was cut back by 6 bases and J by 11 bases. The CDR3 spans 15 residues. Here the CDR3 DNA reads TGTGCCAGCAGACCCGGGACAGGGGGCGCCATCGGTGCTTTCTTT. This sequence encodes CASRPGTGGAIGAFF.

The chain is built from TRBV3-1 and TRBJ2-2, with TRBD2 matching 12 bases. Losses at the gene ends were 2 bases for V and 1 base for J; bases not matched to a gene: 5. This CDR3 region has 18 residues. Germline V gives CDR1 LGHDT, CDR2 YNNKEL (reference sequence). The CDR3 spells CASSQSLGLAGNTGELFF. The CDR3 DNA reads TGTGCCAGCAGCCAATCTCTGGGACTAGCGGGGAACACCGGGGAGCTGTTTTTT.

Points on this clonotype: This may be a read error: a much more frequent sequence differs by one nucleotide. The CDR3 sequence is CASSLAVLRETQYF. CDR3 coding DNA: TGTGCCAGCAGCTTAGCGGTACTCCGAGAGACCCAGTACTTC. The chain has TRBV7-9 and TRBJ2-5, with D unclear. The CDR3 is 14 amino acids. Germline loops: CDR1 SEHNR, CDR2 FQNEAQ (reference sequence). V was cut by 0 bases and J by 4 bases, with 9 bases left in between.

The genes are TRBV29-1 and TRBJ2-7; D is tentatively TRBD1 or TRBD2 (5 bases each). Germline CDR1 is SQVTM and CDR2 is ANQGSEA. The CDR3 spans 11 residues. V lost 6 bases to trimming and J lost 12 bases, with 18 bases between them. CDR3 sequence reads: CSVGEGPGRYF. The CDR3 DNA follows: TGCAGCGTCGGAGAGGGCCCAGGGCGGTACTTC.

This clonotype was recorded at least ten times. The chain joins TRBV5-1 to TRBJ1-1; D unresolved. Per the germline V gene, CDR1 is SGHRS and CDR2 is YFSETQ. Deletions cut 0 bases from V and 0 bases from J, with 6 bases between. This CDR3 comprises 14 residues. CDR3 sequence reads: CASSLGTLNTEAFF. The CDR3 nucleotides read TGCGCCAGCAGCTTGGGCACACTGAACACTGAAGCTTTCTTT.

Ten or more counts support this clonotype. J is TRBJ1-1 and V is TRBV20-1; no clear D gene. Germline values: CDR1 DFQATT, CDR2 SNEGSKA (reference sequence). This CDR3 contains 14 residues. V lost 0 bases, J lost 4 bases, and 12 bases lay in between. This CDR3 is CSARDRTSGTEAFF. The CDR3 region has the DNA TGCAGTGCTAGAGATCGCACATCAGGCACTGAAGCTTTCTTT.

This clonotype was counted ten times or more. The chain is built from TRBV5-5 and TRBJ1-4, with D uncertain. Germline loops: CDR1 SGHKS, CDR2 YYEKEE (reference sequence). Trimming pared 0 bases from V and 0 bases from J, leaving 9 bases between. This CDR3 contains 16 residues. The CDR3 loop reads CASSLGRIATNEKLFF. In DNA, the CDR3 is TGTGCCAGCAGCTTGGGTAGAATTGCAACTAATGAAAAACTGTTTTTT.

The sample holds many counts of this clonotype. The chain employs TRBV7-2 and TRBJ2-5, with TRBD2 as a possible D gene (5 bases). Germline CDR1 and CDR2: SGHTA and FQGNSA. The ends were cut back, 0 bases at V and 3 bases at J, with 8 bases in the middle. This CDR3 comprises 14 residues. The CDR3 spells CASSLAWREETQYF. DNA of the CDR3: TGTGCCAGCAGCTTAGCGTGGCGGGAAGAGACCCAGTACTTC.

This clonotype has a handful of counts. This chain connects TRBV7-8 to TRBJ1-6; perhaps TRBD1 as D (5 bases). Germline V gene sequence: CDR1 SGHVS, CDR2 FQNEAQ. The length of the CDR3 is 16 residues. V was cut by 5 bases and J by 7 bases, with 18 bases left in between. The CDR3 DNA follows: TGTGCCAGCAGCCCCCGGGGGGGGGTAGGAAATTCACCCCTCCACTTT. The encoded protein is CASSPRGGVGNSPLHF.

This clonotype was detected many times. CDR3 bases: TGTGCCAGCAGCCCAGGGGGCCTGGGGAGCTCTGGAAACACCATATATTTT. Its translation is CASSPGGLGSSGNTIYF. V usage is TRBV7-2 and J usage is TRBJ1-3, with 8 bases matching TRBD1. CDR1 and CDR2 from the germline V gene are SGHTA and FQGNSA. This CDR3 contains 17 residues. Germline trimming cut 5 bases from V and 0 bases from J; bases unmatched to any gene: 9.

This clonotype was picked up many times. The chain has TRBV15 and TRBJ1-5; D is perhaps TRBD1 (5 bases). The CDR3 contains 13 residues. Germline V gene lookup returns CDR1 LNHNV and CDR2 YYDKDF (reference sequence). V gave up 5 bases and J gave up 9 bases, with 14 bases separating them. CDR3: CATSAGDGRPQHF. The CDR3 coding sequence is TGTGCCACCAGCGCCGGGGACGGCCGGCCCCAGCATTTT.

At least ten counts were recorded for this clonotype. This chain joins TRBV20-1 and TRBJ2-3, with 7 bases fitting TRBD2. Germline CDR1 is DFQATT and CDR2 is SNEGSKA (reference sequence). The ends lost 3 bases at V and 5 bases at J; junction bases unmatched: 11. The CDR3 has 15 amino acids. The CDR3 DNA follows: TGCAGTGCTAGGGGCGGGGGTTCATTCGTAGATACGCAGTATTTT. Residues: CSARGGGSFVDTQYF.

This clonotype was seen many times. The chain is built from TRBV6-1 and TRBJ2-1; 9 nucleotides line up with TRBD2. CDR1 and CDR2 (germline): MNHNS, SASEGT. There are 15 residues in the CDR3. After removal of 6 bases from V and 2 bases from J, the junction contained 5 bases not matched to a gene. CDR3 sequence reads: CASRTTSGPYNEQFF. In DNA form, the CDR3 reads TGTGCCAGCAGGACGACTAGCGGACCCTACAATGAGCAGTTCTTC.

The chain has TRBV12-3 or TRBV12-4 and TRBJ2-7; a possible D gene is TRBD1 (6 bases). The CDR3 sequence is 15 residues long. Trimming removed 8 bases at V and 2 bases at J, with 19 bases between. CDR3 nucleotide sequence: TGTGCCAGCGGCCGCCGTGCCCAGGGGACCTACGAGCAGTACTTC. Encoded protein: CASGRRAQGTYEQYF.

This clonotype was seen more than once but under ten times. The CDR3 nucleotides are TGTGCCAGCATGCCGGCGGGGGGCTCCTACAATGAGCAGTTCTTC. Translation: CASMPAGGSYNEQFF. The rearrangement uses TRBV7-6 and TRBJ2-1, with 8 positions matching TRBD2. The CDR3 loop spans 15 amino acids. V lost 7 bases to trimming and J lost 0 bases; unmatched junction nucleotides: 5. Germline V gene data show CDR1 as SGHVS and CDR2 as FNYEAQ.

This clonotype appeared many times. The V call is TRBV5-5, the J call TRBJ2-3, with TRBD2 matching 9 bases. CDR3 length: 15 residues. With V trimmed by 5 bases and J by 4 bases, 8 bases remained unmatched. CDR1 is SGHKS, CDR2 YYEKEE, per germline (reference sequence). The CDR3 DNA reads as TGTGCCAGCAGGTCCCTAGCGGGGAAGGCAGATACGCAGTATTTT. Encoded protein: CASRSLAGKADTQYF.

In this sample, this clonotype turned up many times. V is TRBV6-1 and J is TRBJ2-7, with 8 bases matching TRBD2. The CDR3 spans 14 residues. J gave up 6 bases and V 6 bases, and 10 bases lay outside the gene matches. Germline V gene lookup returns CDR1 MNHNS and CDR2 SASEGT. Here the CDR3 reads CASRHFGGALEQYF. In DNA form, the CDR3 reads TGTGCCAGCAGACACTTCGGGGGGGCCCTCGAGCAGTACTTC.